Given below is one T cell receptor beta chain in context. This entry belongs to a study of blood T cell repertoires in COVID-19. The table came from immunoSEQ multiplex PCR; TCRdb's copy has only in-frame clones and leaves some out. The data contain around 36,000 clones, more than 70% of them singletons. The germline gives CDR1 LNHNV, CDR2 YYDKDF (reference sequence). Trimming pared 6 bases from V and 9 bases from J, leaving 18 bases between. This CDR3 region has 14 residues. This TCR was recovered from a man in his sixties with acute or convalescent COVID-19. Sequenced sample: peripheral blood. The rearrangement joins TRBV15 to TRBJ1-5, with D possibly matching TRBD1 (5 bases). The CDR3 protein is CATREGAGLGPQHF. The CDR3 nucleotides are TGTGCCACCAGGGAAGGGGCAGGGCTCGGGCCCCAGCATTTT.